A single sample is the source of the 19 T cell receptor beta chains below, sequenced in a study of cytomegalovirus exposure and HLA in healthy donors. This PCR relied on a set of 60 Vbeta primers and 13 Jbeta primers. The table came from immunoSEQ multiplex PCR; TCRdb's copy has only in-frame clones and leaves some out. The sample has 170,000 or so clones, around 77% seen once. The source material was PBMCs. The receptor source for this set is a woman younger than 45 in good health and CMV-seronegative.

The J gene is TRBJ1-2, the V gene TRBV15; maybe TRBD1 (5 bases). In germline, CDR1 is LNHNV, CDR2 YYDKDF (reference sequence). The V gene lost 1 base and the J gene lost 8 bases, with 17 bases spanning the gap. CDR3 length: 15 residues. The CDR3 DNA reads as TGTGCCACCAGCAGAGTCCTCAAGGCAGGGATCGGCTACACCTTC. Translating gives CATSRVLKAGIGYTF.

The V gene is TRBV10-3, the J gene TRBJ2-5; 11 bases are a match to TRBD2. The J segment lost 1 base and the V segment lost 6 bases, leaving 4 bases of the junction unmatched. Germline V gene lookup returns CDR1 ENHRY and CDR2 SYGVKD. The CDR3 has 15 amino acids. The CDR3 reads CAIRPGLAAQETQYF. The CDR3 DNA reads TGTGCCATCAGGCCGGGACTAGCGGCCCAAGAGACCCAGTACTTC.

The chain links TRBV7-9 to TRBJ2-5, with TRBD1 identical over 10 bases. Germline V gene data show CDR1 as SEHNR and CDR2 as FQNEAQ (reference sequence). The CDR3 extends over 13 amino acids. Trimming cost V 5 bases and J 4 bases; bases outside gene matches: 1. The CDR3 DNA follows: TGTGCCAGCAGCCGGACAGGGGGAGAGACCCAGTACTTC. Translated, it gives CASSRTGGETQYF. Combining the CDR3 with reference TRBV7-9 and TRBJ2-5 gives the whole variable domain DTGVSQNPRHKITKRGQNVTFRCDPISEHNRLYWYRQTLGQGPEFLTYFQNEAQLEKSRLLSDRFSAERPKGSFSTLEIQRTEQGDSAMYLCASSRTGGETQYFGPGTRLLVL.

This clone was observed a handful of times. V is TRBV11-2 and J is TRBJ2-1; TRBD2 aligns across 13 bases. The CDR3 loop spans 15 amino acids. In germline, CDR1 is SGHAT, CDR2 FQNNGV. V dropped 5 bases and J dropped 2; count of bases not matched to a gene: 0. This CDR3 reads CASSTSGGAYNEQFF. CDR3 DNA sequence: TGTGCCAGCAGCACTAGCGGGGGGGCCTACAATGAGCAGTTCTTC.

This sequence joins TRBV6-1 and TRBJ1-1; TRBD1 agrees at 7 bases. CDR3 length equals 14 residues. Unmatched junction bases numbered 15, after V lost 6 bases and J lost 11 bases. The V gene's germline CDR1 is MNHNS and CDR2 SASEGT. CDR3 sequence reads: CASRGTATFPTAFF. As DNA, the CDR3 is TGTGCCAGCAGAGGGACAGCAACTTTCCCTACGGCTTTCTTT.

The rearrangement links TRBV5-6 to TRBJ2-7; a possible D gene is TRBD2 (5 bases). With 7 bases removed from V and 3 bases from J, the gap between germline ends came to 17 bases. The CDR3 is 14 residues long. From germline, CDR1 is SGHDT and CDR2 YYEEEE. Here the CDR3 DNA reads TGTGCCAGCGCCGCGACACGGGGTAACTACGAGCAGTACTTC. Translating it yields CASAATRGNYEQYF.

This chain connects TRBV27 to TRBJ2-7; 10 positions agree with TRBD2. Per the germline V gene, CDR1 is MNHEY and CDR2 is SMNVEV (reference sequence). V lost 7 bases and J lost 7; bases outside the gene matches: 10. This CDR3 is built from 14 residues. The DNA for the CDR3 is TGTGCCAGCAAATTAGCGGGGGGAGCTGGGGAGCAGTACTTC. Translated, it gives CASKLAGGAGEQYF.

The chain links TRBV5-1 to TRBJ1-2, with TRBD1 matching over 9 bases. Per the germline V gene, CDR1 is SGHRS and CDR2 is YFSETQ. The CDR3 length is 16 residues. V shed 0 bases, J shed 0 bases, and the junction held 3 bases outside the gene matches. CDR3 nucleotide sequence: TGCGCCAGCAGCTTGGGTGACAGGGGGTCTAACTATGGCTACACCTTC. Its protein is CASSLGDRGSNYGYTF. The whole variable domain, filled in from reference TRBV5-1 and TRBJ1-2, reads KAGVTQTPRYLIKTRGQQVTLSCSPISGHRSVSWYQQTPGQGLQFLFEYFSETQRNKGNFPGRFSGRQFSNSRSEMNVSTLELGDSALYLCASSLGDRGSNYGYTFGSGTRLTVV.

The chain has TRBV21-1 and TRBJ1-1; the D call of TRBD1 is as the table states it, not checked on the DNA. TRBV21-1 is an annotated pseudogene. This CDR3 spans 15 amino acids. The chain's CDR3 is CASSPPEGGPTEAFF. The CDR3 DNA is TGTGCCAGCAGCCCCCCCGAAGGGGGTCCCACTGAAGCTTTCTTT.

This sequence joins TRBV7-6 and TRBJ1-2, with TRBD1 identical over 7 bases. V lost 3 bases and J lost 8; bases outside the gene matches: 6. The CDR3 has 13 residues. CDR1 and CDR2 (germline): SGHVS, FNYEAQ. The CDR3 sequence is CASSFEGAGGYTF. CDR3 coding DNA: TGTGCCAGCAGCTTCGAGGGGGCAGGAGGCTACACCTTC. The complete variable domain, with remaining parts taken from reference TRBV7-6 and TRBJ1-2, reads GAGVSQSPRYKVTKRGQDVALRCDPISGHVSLYWYRQALGQGPEFLTYFNYEAQQDKSGLPNDRFSAERPEGSISTLTIQRTEQRDSAMYRCASSFEGAGGYTFGSGTRLTVV.

This clone was seen a few times. The chain recombines TRBV19 with TRBJ1-5; D gene ambiguous. This CDR3 has 17 residues. Trimming took off 10 bases at V and 0 bases at J, with 22 bases between the two ends. CDR1 and CDR2 (germline): LNHDA, SQIVND (reference sequence). CDR3 coding DNA: TGTGCCAACCCGACAACCATACCTCTTGATAGCAATCAGCCCCAGCATTTT. It specifies CANPTTIPLDSNQPQHF.

The rearrangement links TRBV28 to TRBJ1-2; maybe TRBD1 (5 bases). CDR1 and CDR2 (germline): MDHEN, SYDVKM. Deletions cut 10 bases from V and 4 bases from J, with 10 bases between. CDR3 length: 11 amino acids. The CDR3 nucleotides read TGTGCCACCCAAGGGGTCTATGGCTACACCTTC. It specifies CATQGVYGYTF.

This chain connects TRBV5-4 to TRBJ2-7; 8 bases agree with TRBD1. CDR3 length: 13 amino acids. Per the germline V gene, CDR1 is SGHNT and CDR2 is YYREEE (reference sequence). V shed 3 bases, J shed 3 bases, and the junction held 2 bases outside the gene matches. CDR3 sequence (DNA): TGTGCCAGCAGCTATGGACAGGGCTACGAGCAGTACTTC. It translates to CASSYGQGYEQYF.

This clone showed up just a few times. The rearrangement joins TRBV4-1 to TRBJ1-6, with D possibly TRBD1 on 6 matching bases. The V and J ends lost 3 bases and 12 bases respectively, with 15 bases between them. The CDR3 consists of 14 residues. In germline, CDR1 is MGHRA, CDR2 YSYEKL. The CDR3 reads CASSHPSGGQPLHF. DNA for the CDR3: TGCGCCAGCAGCCACCCTTCGGGGGGCCAACCCCTCCACTTT.

The chain is built from TRBV10-3 and TRBJ1-1, with D perhaps TRBD1 (5 bases). In germline, CDR1 is ENHRY, CDR2 SYGVKD. The V and J ends lost 10 bases and 5 bases respectively, with 17 bases between them. The CDR3 sequence is 13 residues long. CDR3 protein: CATGGVSGTEAFF. For the CDR3, the DNA is TGTGCCACCGGGGGAGTATCGGGGACTGAAGCTTTCTTT.

The chain is built from TRBV9 and TRBJ2-1; 7 bases are shared with TRBD1. The CDR3 length is 15 residues. The germline V gene encodes CDR1 SGDLS and CDR2 YYNGEE. V trimming: 2 bases; J trimming: 2 bases; junction bases outside the gene matches: 4. CDR3 loop: CASSVTGSPYNEQFF. In DNA form, the CDR3 reads TGTGCCAGCAGCGTGACAGGGTCCCCCTACAATGAGCAGTTCTTC.

This clone was detected only a few times. The rearrangement uses TRBV28 and TRBJ2-1, with TRBD2 identical over 8 bases. CDR1 is MDHEN, CDR2 SYDVKM, per germline. The CDR3 has 16 amino acids. J lost 4 bases, V lost 2 bases, and 7 bases had no gene match. CDR3 sequence (DNA): TGTGCCAGCAGTTTAAGGGCGGGGGGCTCTTACAATGAGCAGTTCTTC. This sequence encodes CASSLRAGGSYNEQFF.

The J gene is TRBJ1-5, the V gene TRBV10-3; 9 nucleotides match TRBD1. Germline V gene data show CDR1 as ENHRY and CDR2 as SYGVKD. V shed 3 bases and J 1 base; nucleotides not matched to a gene: 1. The CDR3 is made up of 15 amino acids. The chain's CDR3 is CAISDGTGSNQPQHF. The CDR3 DNA is TGTGCCATCAGTGATGGGACAGGGAGCAATCAGCCCCAGCATTTT.

The chain links TRBV5-4 to TRBJ1-1, with 9 bases matching TRBD1. Germline V gene sequence: CDR1 SGHNT, CDR2 YYREEE (reference sequence). Trimming took 4 bases from V and 2 from J; bases not matched to a gene: 3. This CDR3 is built from 14 residues. CDR3 bases: TGTGCCAGCAGCCCGGACAGGGGTAACACTGAAGCTTTCTTT. Amino acids: CASSPDRGNTEAFF.